This entry lists 32 T cell receptor beta chains sequenced from one sample in a study of T cell repertoires in cytomegalovirus infection. TCRdb re-derived calls from the reads in MiXCR, one entry per CDR3 protein. The table shows more than 650,000 distinct CDR3 sequences, with 35% occurring only once. The sample comprised PBMCs. The receptors were gathered from a human donor in good health (CMV status not recorded). Some clones in this sample may be carry-over from other donors' samples.

Worth noting for this clonotype: The junction does not match germline at one end; this may be a read error. This chain joins TRBV7-2 and TRBJ1-5, with TRBD1 matching 7 bases. The germline V gene has CDR1 SGHTA and CDR2 FQGNSA. The CDR3 consists of 13 residues. The CDR3 nucleotides read TGTGCCTGCAGCTTATGGACAGGACAACCCCAGAATTTT. It specifies CACSLWTGQPQNF.

This rearrangement joins TRBV6-1 to TRBJ2-2; tentative D call: TRBD2 (5 bases). Germline CDR1 is MNHNS and CDR2 is SASEGT. This CDR3 contains 14 residues. The germline V and J ends were trimmed by 7 bases and 4 bases, with 13 bases remaining between them. The CDR3 DNA reads TGTGCCAGCACCTTAGCGCCGGGCACCGGGGAGCTGTTTTTT. Amino acid sequence: CASTLAPGTGELFF.

Remarks on this clonotype: A much larger clone differs from this one at a single base, so this may be a read error. The J gene is TRBJ2-3, the V gene TRBV7-2; TRBD2 matches at 10 bases. This CDR3 region has 15 residues. Germline-derived CDR1 and CDR2 are SGHTA and FQGNSA. J was trimmed by 0 bases and V by 6 bases; bases with no gene match: 3. The CDR3 DNA reads TGTGCCAGCAGATGTAGCGGGGGGAGCACAGATACGCAGTATTTT. This codes for CASRCSGGSTDTQYF.

J is TRBJ2-5 and V is TRBV2; the match to TRBD1 covers 7 bases. There are 12 residues in the CDR3. Germline lookup yields CDR1 SNHLY and CDR2 FYNNEI. The V and J ends lost 4 bases and 5 bases, in that order; junction bases with no gene match: 1. Written as DNA, the CDR3 is TGTGCCAGCAGTGTCAGGGGGGAGACCCAGTACTTC. It encodes CASSVRGETQYF. The entire variable domain, with the rest obtained from reference TRBV2 and TRBJ2-5, is as follows: EPEVTQTPSHQVTQMGQEVILRCVPISNHLYFYWYRQILGQKVEFLVSFYNNEISEKSEIFDDQFSVERPDGSNFTLKIRSTKLEDSAMYFCASSVRGETQYFGPGTRLLVL.

This chain joins TRBV27 and TRBJ1-4; D ambiguous. Germline values: CDR1 MNHEY, CDR2 SMNVEV (reference sequence). The V and J ends lost 3 bases and 5 bases respectively, with 28 bases between them. This CDR3 is built from 20 residues. CDR3 nucleotide sequence: TGTGCCAGCAGTTTTAGCAGTCCAGGCGATGTGGTATTACCGAATGAAAAACTGTTTTTT. Encoded protein: CASSFSSPGDVVLPNEKLFF.

V is TRBV6-2 or TRBV6-3 and J is TRBJ1-1; D gene uncertain. The V gene's germline CDR1 is MNHEY and CDR2 SVGEGT. V was cut by 6 bases and J by 5 bases, with 16 bases left in between. This CDR3 has 14 residues. CDR3 bases: TGTGCCAGCAGAAGTACAGTGATTGGGACTGAAGCTTTCTTT. It yields the protein CASRSTVIGTEAFF.

This clonotype was found a few times. The chain carries TRBV12-3 or TRBV12-4 and TRBJ1-1; TRBD1 might be the D (6 bases). Deletions cut 3 bases from V and 5 bases from J, with 16 bases between. This CDR3 region has 15 residues. The CDR3 protein is CASSFPNRERTEAFF. As DNA, the CDR3 is TGTGCCAGCAGTTTCCCCAACAGGGAAAGGACTGAAGCTTTCTTT.

As concerns this clonotype: The missing conserved phenylalanine or tryptophan at the end of this CDR3 makes a read error likely. This rearrangement joins TRBV28 to TRBJ2-1; weak D call: TRBD2 (6 bases). Germline CDR1 and CDR2: MDHEN and SYDVKM. V was clipped by 1 base and J by 10 bases, with 14 bases between them. This CDR3 is 14 amino acids long. The CDR3, as DNA: TGTGCCAGCAGTTTATTTGGCGGGGCCAAGGAGCAGTTCTGC. Its protein is CASSLFGGAKEQFC.

In this sample, this clonotype turned up a few times. V is TRBV6-8 and J is TRBJ2-7; TRBD1 might be the D (6 bases). Per the germline V gene, CDR1 is MNHGY and CDR2 is SAAAGT. This CDR3 is 14 amino acids long. V lost 2 bases, J lost 2 bases, and 10 bases lay in between. Here the CDR3 DNA reads TGTGCCAGCAGTTACGCAGGGGCGCCCTACGAGCAGTACTTC. It codes for CASSYAGAPYEQYF.

The table lists this clonotype with a few counts. The chain links TRBV27 to TRBJ2-3; 10 nucleotides align to TRBD2. The CDR3 totals 16 residues. V dropped 8 bases and J dropped 0; count of bases not matched to a gene: 8. Germline CDR1 MNHEY, CDR2 SMNVEV (reference sequence). CDR3 sequence reads: CASQKGLADSTDTQYF. CDR3 in DNA: TGTGCCAGCCAGAAAGGACTAGCGGACAGCACAGATACGCAGTATTTT.

The chain recombines TRBV6-6 with TRBJ1-2, with D perhaps TRBD1 (5 bases). The germline V gene encodes CDR1 MNHNY and CDR2 SVGAGI (reference sequence). CDR3 length: 15 amino acids. Trimming shortened V by 0 bases and J by 6 bases, and 14 bases separated the two germline ends. This chain's CDR3 is CASSYSNQGSDGYTF. The CDR3 region has the DNA TGTGCCAGCAGTTACTCGAATCAGGGTTCCGATGGCTACACCTTC.

Turning to this clonotype: This clone may be a read error of a much larger clone one base away. The chain recombines TRBV12-5 with TRBJ2-6; D gene unclear. The CDR3 contains 13 residues. V lost 3 bases and J 0 bases, leaving 0 bases between the germline ends. In germline, CDR1 is LGHNT, CDR2 FRNRAP. For the CDR3, the DNA is TGTGCTAGTGGTTTCTCTGGGGCCAACGTCCTGACTTTC. Its translation is CASGFSGANVLTF.

As concerns this clonotype: Since a much larger clone is just one base distant, this may be a read error. As the CDR3 is not closed by the conserved phenylalanine or tryptophan, this likely results from a read error. The chain couples TRBV7-8 to TRBJ2-1; D could derive from TRBD1 or TRBD2 (5 bases each). This CDR3 is 17 amino acids long. Germline V lookup: CDR1 SGHVS, CDR2 FQNEAQ. Between the trimmed V and J ends, which lost 1 base and 3 bases, there was a span of 16 bases. The chain's CDR3 is CASSLESGTASYNEQFL. CDR3 DNA sequence: TGTGCCAGCAGCTTAGAGTCCGGGACCGCTAGCTACAATGAGCAGTTCTTA.

A word on this clonotype: A junction end diverges from the germline sequence, so it may reflect a read error. V usage is TRBV7-6 and J usage is TRBJ2-1; possible D gene TRBD1, 6 bases. The CDR3 runs 15 residues. Germline V gene data show CDR1 as SGHVS and CDR2 as FNYEAQ. The CDR3 protein is CASSLFGGSYKEHFF. The CDR3 DNA sequence: TGTGCCAGCAGCTTATTTGGGGGCTCCTACAAGGAGCATTTCTTC.

The table lists this clonotype with a few counts. V gene TRBV28 combines with J gene TRBJ1-5; TRBD1 agrees at 7 bases. Trimming took 5 bases from V and 7 from J; bases not matched to a gene: 8. Germline V CDR1 and CDR2: MDHEN, SYDVKM. This CDR3 has 14 residues. Here the CDR3 DNA reads TGTGCCAGCAGTCCGACAGGGTCACGGCAGCCCCAGCATTTT. Its translation is CASSPTGSRQPQHF.

Only a few counts were recorded for this clonotype. Written as DNA, the CDR3 is TGTGCCAGCAGTTACTCCAGAACAGGCTTTTTGAACACTGAAGCTTTCTTT. Its translation: CASSYSRTGFLNTEAFF. The chain has TRBV6-6 and TRBJ1-1; maybe TRBD1 (5 bases). The ends were cut back, 0 bases at V and 0 bases at J, with 14 bases in the middle. Looked up from germline, CDR1 is MNHNY and CDR2 is SVGAGI (reference sequence). This CDR3 region has 17 residues.

This clonotype was counted between two and nine times. The chain links TRBV19 to TRBJ1-1, with 10 bases fitting TRBD1. This CDR3 has 13 residues. Germline loops: CDR1 LNHDA, CDR2 SQIVND (reference sequence). Unmatched junction bases numbered 3, after V lost 5 bases and J lost 6 bases. The CDR3 sequence is CASSDRGLAEAFF. In DNA form, the CDR3 reads TGTGCCAGTAGTGACAGGGGGCTGGCTGAAGCTTTCTTT.

The chain joins TRBV29-1 to TRBJ2-7; D is undetermined. Germline lookup yields CDR1 SQVTM and CDR2 ANQGSEA. The CDR3 covers 11 residues. The V end was cut by 4 bases, the J end by 9 bases, with 13 bases between. The CDR3, as DNA: TGCAGCGTTGCAACCAAGGTGGGGCAGTACTTC. Its translation: CSVATKVGQYF.

The table lists this clonotype with a few counts. V usage is TRBV27 and J usage is TRBJ2-5; 10 positions agree with TRBD2. The V gene end was trimmed by 6 bases and the J gene end by 2 bases; junction bases not matched to a gene: 6. Germline CDR1 and CDR2: MNHEY and SMNVEV (reference sequence). CDR3 length: 15 amino acids. CDR3 sequence reads: CASRQLAGRQETQYF. The CDR3 nucleotides are TGTGCCAGCAGACAACTAGCGGGAAGACAAGAGACCCAGTACTTC.

This clonotype was seen repeatedly, ten times or more. The chain employs TRBV7-2 and TRBJ2-7; D remains ambiguous. CDR1 and CDR2 from the germline V gene are SGHTA and FQGNSA. V was shortened by 3 bases and J by 3 bases, with 15 bases between the two germline ends. The CDR3 is made up of 15 amino acids. The CDR3 DNA reads TGTGCCAGCAGCTTCCTCGCACTGGGTGTCTACGAGCAGTACTTC. It is translated as CASSFLALGVYEQYF.

This sequence joins TRBV19 and TRBJ2-7, with 13 bases that match TRBD2. Germline V gives CDR1 LNHDA, CDR2 SQIVND (reference sequence). The ends lost 6 bases at V and 11 bases at J; junction bases unmatched: 10. This CDR3 comprises 14 residues. This CDR3 reads CASSLTGTSGEEYF. The CDR3 bases are TGTGCCAGTAGCCTAACCGGGACTAGCGGGGAGGAGTACTTC.

This clonotype was detected a few times. This sequence joins TRBV2 and TRBJ1-1; D not certain. The CDR3 has 13 residues. V gave up 3 bases and J gave up 1 base, with 6 bases separating them. The germline V gene has CDR1 SNHLY and CDR2 FYNNEI. CDR3 DNA sequence: TGTGCCAGCAGTGAGCAATGGAACACTGAAGCTTTCTTT. Its protein is CASSEQWNTEAFF.

This clonotype was found many times. The chain has TRBV7-6 and TRBJ2-3, with D maybe TRBD2 (6 bases). Germline CDR1 reads SGHVS; CDR2 reads FNYEAQ. The V gene lost 5 bases and the J gene lost 6 bases, with 15 bases spanning the gap. The CDR3 loop spans 14 amino acids. Here the CDR3 reads CASSGIRDFDTQYF. For the CDR3, the DNA is TGTGCCAGCAGCGGAATCCGGGACTTTGATACGCAGTATTTT. The variable domain in full, with the rest retrieved from reference TRBV7-6 and TRBJ2-3, is GAGVSQSPRYKVTKRGQDVALRCDPISGHVSLYWYRQALGQGPEFLTYFNYEAQQDKSGLPNDRFSAERPEGSISTLTIQRTEQRDSAMYRCASSGIRDFDTQYFGPGTRLTVL.

This clonotype showed up many times. The chain has TRBV7-6 and TRBJ2-1; the D gene is possibly TRBD1 (6 bases). Germline V gene sequence: CDR1 SGHVS, CDR2 FNYEAQ. The CDR3 contains 14 residues. The V gene lost 5 bases and the J gene lost 4 bases, with 12 bases spanning the gap. The CDR3 DNA reads as TGTGCCAGCAGCCAGAGGGGGAGTTACAATGAGCAGTTCTTC. Translated: CASSQRGSYNEQFF.

Many counts were recorded for this clonotype. V and J are TRBV4-1 and TRBJ2-7, with TRBD1 as a possible D gene (7 bases). The CDR3 has 16 amino acids. Trimming stripped 4 bases from V and 4 bases from J, with 20 bases between. Looked up from germline, CDR1 is MGHRA and CDR2 is YSYEKL. The CDR3 here is CASSPRPAGQPYEQYF. In DNA form, the CDR3 reads TGCGCCAGCAGCCCCCGCCCCGCGGGACAGCCTTACGAGCAGTACTTC.

This clonotype was detected ten times or more. This chain connects TRBV7-2 to TRBJ1-1; D may be TRBD1 (5 bases). The germline CDR1 and CDR2 sequences are SGHTA and FQGNSA. V shed 8 bases and J shed 1 base, with 11 bases lying between them. This CDR3 region has 13 residues. CDR3 coding DNA: TGTGCCAGCGGGCTACAGGAGAACACTGAAGCTTTCTTT. It codes for CASGLQENTEAFF.

This clonotype was detected a few times. The chain combines TRBV19 with TRBJ1-5; 8 bases are a match to TRBD1. This CDR3 contains 15 residues. The V gene's germline CDR1 is LNHDA and CDR2 SQIVND (reference sequence). J was trimmed by 3 bases and V by 9 bases; bases with no gene match: 10. CDR3 DNA sequence: TGTGCCAGCTCATGGGGGACAGGCATCAATCAGCCCCAGCATTTT. This encodes CASSWGTGINQPQHF.

The chain has TRBV6-1 and TRBJ2-1; D might be TRBD1 (5 bases). Germline values: CDR1 MNHNS, CDR2 SASEGT. The CDR3 is 14 residues long. The ends were cut back, 8 bases at V and 6 bases at J, with 17 bases in the middle. CDR3 region: CASLGQGFLNEQFF. In nucleotides, the CDR3 is TGTGCCAGCCTGGGGCAGGGATTCCTCAATGAGCAGTTCTTC.

This clonotype turned up a few times. This chain connects TRBV6-6 to TRBJ2-7; perhaps TRBD1 as D (5 bases). Germline V gives CDR1 MNHNY, CDR2 SVGAGI (reference sequence). This CDR3 comprises 13 residues. Deletions cut 10 bases from V and 0 bases from J, with 13 bases between. CDR3 sequence reads: CATQQVPSYEQYF. CDR3 nucleotide sequence: TGTGCCACACAACAGGTCCCCTCCTACGAGCAGTACTTC.

This chain connects TRBV6-1 to TRBJ2-1; D is unresolved. CDR1 is MNHNS and CDR2 is SASEGT in the germline V gene. The CDR3 is 16 amino acids. Trimming pared 5 bases from V and 0 bases from J, leaving 14 bases between. CDR3 nucleotides: TGTGCCAGCAGTTCCCCCATGGAAGTCTCCTACAATGAGCAGTTCTTC. Protein sequence: CASSSPMEVSYNEQFF.

The chain joins TRBV7-6 to TRBJ2-7; the D gene is possibly TRBD1 (5 bases). Deletions cut 6 bases from V and 0 bases from J, with 12 bases between. CDR1 and CDR2 (germline): SGHVS, FNYEAQ. This CDR3 spans 14 amino acids. The CDR3 DNA follows: TGTGCCAGCAGAAACAGACAGACCTCCTACGAGCAGTACTTC. Its translation: CASRNRQTSYEQYF.

Remarks on this clonotype: Because it lacks the conserved phenylalanine or tryptophan at the end, this CDR3 is likely a read error. This sequence joins TRBV28 and TRBJ2-7, with D possibly TRBD2 on 7 matching bases. This CDR3 is 14 amino acids long. Germline loops: CDR1 MDHEN, CDR2 SYDVKM. Trimming removed 3 bases from V and 4 bases from J, with 13 bases in between. Written as DNA, the CDR3 is TGTGCCAGCAGTTTGAGGGGGGGACCGTACGAGCAGTACTTA. Protein: CASSLRGGPYEQYL.